Here is one TCR beta chain with its context. This sample was taken from a study of blood T cell repertoires in COVID-19. Study summary: Samples of COVID-19 (acute and convalescent) were obtained from the United States, Italy and Spain. PBMCs, B-cell-depleted T cells, or T cells provided the cDNA or gDNA that made up the material.

The ends lost 3 bases at V and 4 bases at J; junction bases unmatched: 7. The CDR3 is 15 residues long. The germline V gene encodes CDR1 KGHSH and CDR2 LQKENI. Authors' analysis steps: Estimates of nucleated cell counts were drawn from the amplification of reference gene primers. The data were produced by immunoSEQ multiplex PCR, yet TCRdb's version contains in-frame clones alone and is incomplete. V and J calls and clone size are those listed in that table; D and trimming were worked out from the DNA. This sample has about 47,000 clones; 84% occur once, and the top ten carry more than 2.5%. This sequence originates from a man between 50 and 59 years old with acute or convalescent COVID-19. The gene calls are TRBV18 and TRBJ1-2, with 8 bases that match TRBD1. The specimen was peripheral blood. This CDR3 reads CASSPGQGRAYGYTF. The CDR3 DNA is TGTGCCAGCTCACCTGGACAGGGACGGGCCTATGGCTACACCTTC.